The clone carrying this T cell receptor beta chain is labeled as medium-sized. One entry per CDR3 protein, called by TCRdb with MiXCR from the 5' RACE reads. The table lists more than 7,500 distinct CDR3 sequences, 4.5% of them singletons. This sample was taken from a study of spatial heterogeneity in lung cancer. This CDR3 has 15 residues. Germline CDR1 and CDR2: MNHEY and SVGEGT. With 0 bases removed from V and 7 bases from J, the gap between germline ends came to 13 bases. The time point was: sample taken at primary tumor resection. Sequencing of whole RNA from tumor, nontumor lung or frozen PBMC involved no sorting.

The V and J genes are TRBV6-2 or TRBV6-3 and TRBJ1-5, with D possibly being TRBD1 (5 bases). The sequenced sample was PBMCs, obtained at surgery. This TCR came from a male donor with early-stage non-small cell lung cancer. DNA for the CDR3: TGTGCCAGCAGTTACTCTGCTATGGGGGGACAGCCCCAGCATTTT. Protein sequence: CASSYSAMGGQPQHF.